This entry features one T cell receptor beta chain sequence. Compared with germline, one end of the junction differs, possibly owing to a read error. CDR3 length: 16 amino acids. The germline V gene has CDR1 SGHAT and CDR2 FQNNGV. From the reads, TCRdb called clonotypes with MiXCR, one entry per CDR3 protein. The profile covers around 1,200 distinct CDR3 sequences, with almost 30% appearing a single time and about 7.3% taken by the ten largest. The data belong to a study of lung T cells in sarcoidosis with Löfgren's syndrome. The sequenced sample was CD4+ T cells from PBMCs. The receptor's source is a human donor with sarcoidosis (Löfgren's syndrome or another form), or a control subject (not recorded which). The chain has TRBV11-2 and TRBJ2-5; D uncertain. CDR3 protein: CASSPHAANTQEAQYF. CDR3 DNA: TGTGCCAGCAGCCCACACGCGGCTAATACCCAAGAGGCCCAGTACTTC.